The subject of this entry is one T cell receptor beta chain. This specimen belongs to a study of blood T cell repertoires in COVID-19. On the study more broadly: Sites in the United States, Italy and Spain provided acute and convalescent COVID-19 samples. T cells, B-cell-depleted T cells, or PBMCs supplied cDNA or gDNA.

Profiling relied on immunoSEQ multiplex PCR, and the TCRdb table lists in-frame clones only, not all of them. The sample includes around 200,000 clones, 75% to 90% of them seen just once. CDR1 SGDLS and CDR2 YYNGEE come from the germline V gene. The ends lost 0 bases at V and 5 bases at J; junction bases unmatched: 11. The CDR3 is 18 residues long. J is TRBJ2-5 and V is TRBV9; TRBD2 matches 12 bases. Sequenced input: peripheral blood. The receptor comes from a man aged 35-49 years with acute or convalescent COVID-19. Written as DNA, the CDR3 is TGTGCCAGCAGCGTAGGGCTAGCGGGGGGGCGGCTTAGGGAGACCCAGTACTTC. Translating gives CASSVGLAGGRLRETQYF.